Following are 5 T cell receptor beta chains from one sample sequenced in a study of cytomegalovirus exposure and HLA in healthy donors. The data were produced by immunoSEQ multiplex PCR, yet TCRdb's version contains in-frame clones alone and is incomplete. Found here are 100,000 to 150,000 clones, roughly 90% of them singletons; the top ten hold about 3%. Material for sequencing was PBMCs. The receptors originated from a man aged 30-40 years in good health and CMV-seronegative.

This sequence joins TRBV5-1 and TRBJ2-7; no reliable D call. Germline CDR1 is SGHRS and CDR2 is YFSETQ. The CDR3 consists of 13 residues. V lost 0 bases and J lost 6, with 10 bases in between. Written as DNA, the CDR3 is TGCGCCAGCAGCTTGGACCCGACGGGCGAGCAGTACTTC. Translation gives CASSLDPTGEQYF.

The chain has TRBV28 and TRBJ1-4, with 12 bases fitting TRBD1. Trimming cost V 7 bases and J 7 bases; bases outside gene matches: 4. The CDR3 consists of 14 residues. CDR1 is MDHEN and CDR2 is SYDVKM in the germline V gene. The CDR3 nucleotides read TGTGCCAGCATAGGGACAGGGGGCTTTGAAAAACTGTTTTTT. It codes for CASIGTGGFEKLFF.

This CDR3 is CASSSETGPNTDTQYF. The CDR3 DNA follows: TGTGCCAGCAGTTCGGAGACAGGGCCTAACACAGATACGCAGTATTTT. The chain links TRBV6-5 to TRBJ2-3; 7 nucleotides match TRBD1. The CDR3 is 16 residues long. V lost 4 bases and J lost 2; bases outside the gene matches: 9. Germline CDR1 MNHEY, CDR2 SVGAGI.

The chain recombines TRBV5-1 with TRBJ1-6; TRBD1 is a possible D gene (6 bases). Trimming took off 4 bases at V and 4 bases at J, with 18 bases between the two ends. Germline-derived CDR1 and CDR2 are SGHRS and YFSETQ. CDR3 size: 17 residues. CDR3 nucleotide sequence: TGCGCCAGCAGCCGTAACGGACAGAACTCTTATAATTCACCCCTCCACTTT. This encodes CASSRNGQNSYNSPLHF.

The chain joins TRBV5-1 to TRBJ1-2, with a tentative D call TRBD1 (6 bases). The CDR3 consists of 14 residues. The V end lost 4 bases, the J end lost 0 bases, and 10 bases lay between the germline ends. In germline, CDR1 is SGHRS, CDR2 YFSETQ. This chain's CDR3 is CASSKDSANYGYTF. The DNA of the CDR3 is TGCGCCAGCAGCAAGGACAGCGCTAACTATGGCTACACCTTC.